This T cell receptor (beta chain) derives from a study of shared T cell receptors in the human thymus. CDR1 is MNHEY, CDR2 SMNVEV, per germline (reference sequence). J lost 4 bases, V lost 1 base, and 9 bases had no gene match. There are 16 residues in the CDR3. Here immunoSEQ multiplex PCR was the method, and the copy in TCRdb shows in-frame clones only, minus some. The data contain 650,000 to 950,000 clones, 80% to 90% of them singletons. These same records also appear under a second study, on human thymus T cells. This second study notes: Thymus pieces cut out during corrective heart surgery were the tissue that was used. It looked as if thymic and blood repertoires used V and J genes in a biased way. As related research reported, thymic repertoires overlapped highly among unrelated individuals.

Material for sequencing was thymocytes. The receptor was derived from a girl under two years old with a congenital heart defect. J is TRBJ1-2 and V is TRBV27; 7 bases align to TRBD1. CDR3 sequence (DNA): TGTGCCAGCAGTTTATACAGACAGGGACCTAGCTATGGCTACACCTTC. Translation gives CASSLYRQGPSYGYTF.